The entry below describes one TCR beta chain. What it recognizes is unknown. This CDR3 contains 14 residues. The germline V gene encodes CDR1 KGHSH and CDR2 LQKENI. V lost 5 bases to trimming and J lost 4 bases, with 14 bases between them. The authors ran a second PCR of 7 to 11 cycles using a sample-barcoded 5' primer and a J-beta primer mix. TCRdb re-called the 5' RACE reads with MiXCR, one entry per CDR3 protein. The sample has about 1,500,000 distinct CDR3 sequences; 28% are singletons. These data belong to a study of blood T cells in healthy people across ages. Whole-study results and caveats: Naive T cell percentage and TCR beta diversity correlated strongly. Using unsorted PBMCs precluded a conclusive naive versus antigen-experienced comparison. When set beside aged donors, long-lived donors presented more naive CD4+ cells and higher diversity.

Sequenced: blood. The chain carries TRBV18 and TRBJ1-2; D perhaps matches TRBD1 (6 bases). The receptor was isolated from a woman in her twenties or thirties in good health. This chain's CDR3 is CASSTGTLGYGYTF. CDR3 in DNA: TGTGCCAGCTCAACCGGGACACTAGGCTATGGCTACACCTTC. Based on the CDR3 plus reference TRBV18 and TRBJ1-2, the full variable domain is NAGVMQNPRHLVRRRGQEARLRCSPMKGHSHVYWYRQLPEEGLKFMVYLQKENIIDESGMPKERFSAEFPKEGPSILRIQQVVRGDSAAYFCASSTGTLGYGYTFGSGTRLTVV.